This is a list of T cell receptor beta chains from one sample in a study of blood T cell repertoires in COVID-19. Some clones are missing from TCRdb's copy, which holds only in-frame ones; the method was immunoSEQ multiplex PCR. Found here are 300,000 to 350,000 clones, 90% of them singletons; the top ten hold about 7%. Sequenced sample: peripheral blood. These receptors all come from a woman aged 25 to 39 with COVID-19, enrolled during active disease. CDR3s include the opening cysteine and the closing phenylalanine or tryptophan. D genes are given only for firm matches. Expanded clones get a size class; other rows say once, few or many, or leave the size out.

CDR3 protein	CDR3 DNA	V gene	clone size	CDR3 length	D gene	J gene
CASSEGGQWWWSNQPQHF	TGCGCCAGCAGTGAGGGGGGACAGTGGTGGTGGAGCAATCAGCCCCAGCATTTT	TRBV10-2	few	18	TRBD1	TRBJ1-5
CASSFSDNSYEQYF	TGTGCCAGCAGCTTCTCGGACAACTCCTACGAGCAGTACTTC	TRBV7-9	few	14	NA	TRBJ2-7
CASSVGLEGRNTEAFF	TGTGCCAGCAGCGTAGGCCTAGAGGGCCGGAACACTGAAGCTTTCTTT	TRBV9	NA	16	NA	TRBJ1-1
CASSLRLAGGVQFTDTQYF	TGTGCCAGCAGCCTCAGACTAGCGGGAGGGGTACAGTTCACAGATACGCAGTATTTT	TRBV11-2	NA	19	TRBD2	TRBJ2-3
CASSLWSLAGGTNTGELFF	TGTGCCAGCAGCTTGTGGTCCCTAGCGGGAGGCACGAACACCGGGGAGCTGTTTTTT	TRBV5-5	NA	19	TRBD2	TRBJ2-2
CASSLAGGNQETQYF	TGCGCCAGCAGCTTGGCGGGAGGGAATCAAGAGACCCAGTACTTC	TRBV5-1	NA	15	TRBD2	TRBJ2-5
CAISQGRPDTQYF	TGTGCCATCAGCCAGGGGAGACCAGATACGCAGTATTTT	TRBV10-3	NA	13	NA	TRBJ2-3
CASSFGDRANQPQHF	TGTGCCAGCAGCTTCGGAGACAGGGCAAATCAGCCCCAGCATTTT	TRBV5-8	once	15	TRBD1	TRBJ1-5
CASSLVLSSGRNEQFF	TGTGCCAGCAGCTTAGTTCTCTCTAGCGGTCGAAATGAGCAGTTCTTC	TRBV11-2	NA	16	TRBD2	TRBJ2-1
CASSSRRGRQETQYF	TGTGCCAGCAGTTCGCGCAGGGGAAGGCAAGAGACCCAGTACTTC	TRBV28	NA	15	NA	TRBJ2-5
CATSDPSLADEKLFF	TGTGCCACCAGTGATCCCTCTCTGGCAGATGAAAAACTGTTTTTT	TRBV24-1	once	15	NA	TRBJ1-4
CASSALQGAGNTEAFF	TGTGCCAGCAGCGCGCTACAGGGGGCGGGGAACACTGAAGCTTTCTTT	TRBV7-2	NA	16	TRBD1	TRBJ1-1
CASSQGLAGAEQYF	TGTGCCAGCAGCCAGGGACTAGCGGGAGCCGAGCAGTACTTC	TRBV4-2	once	14	TRBD2	TRBJ2-7
CASSYGGSGANVLTF	TGTGCCAGCAGTTACGGAGGCTCTGGGGCCAACGTCCTGACTTTC	TRBV11-2	NA	15	NA	TRBJ2-6
CASSPSRTSNEQFF	TGCGCCAGCAGCCCAAGTAGGACTTCCAATGAGCAGTTCTTC	TRBV5-1	NA	14	NA	TRBJ2-1
CASSYPSGRDQFF	TGTGCCAGCAGCTACCCTAGCGGGAGGGATCAGTTCTTC	TRBV7-2	NA	13	TRBD2	TRBJ2-1
CASSINPVTGGGNQPQHF	TGTGCCAGCAGCATAAATCCTGTGACGGGGGGAGGCAATCAGCCCCAGCATTTT	TRBV4-2	NA	18	NA	TRBJ1-5
CASRVGGQGREKLFF	TGTGCCAGCAGGGTCGGCGGGCAGGGGCGTGAAAAACTGTTTTTT	TRBV6-5	NA	15	NA	TRBJ1-4
CASRSGTSLEQFF	TGTGCCAGCAGATCCGGGACTAGCCTTGAGCAGTTCTTC	TRBV27	NA	13	TRBD2	TRBJ2-1
CASSVGPRYFNEQFF	TGTGCCAGCAGCGTAGGTCCCCGGTACTTCAATGAGCAGTTCTTC	TRBV9	NA	15	NA	TRBJ2-1
CASSIKGPYEQYF	TGTGCCAGTAGTATTAAGGGGCCGTACGAGCAGTACTTC	TRBV19	NA	13	NA	TRBJ2-7
CASSLLGTDEQFF	TGTGCCAGCAGCTTATTGGGGACAGATGAGCAGTTCTTC	TRBV7-3	once	13	TRBD1	TRBJ2-1
CASRQGLNTEAFF	TGCGCCAGCCGACAGGGTTTGAACACTGAAGCTTTCTTT	TRBV10-2	NA	13	TRBD1	TRBJ1-1
CASSPSGRTGELFF	TGTGCCAGCAGCCCTAGCGGGAGAACCGGGGAGCTGTTTTTT	TRBV11-3	NA	14	TRBD2	TRBJ2-2
CASSFPPGTQHF	TGTGCCAGCAGTTTTCCACCGGGGACCCAGCATTTT	TRBV28	NA	12	NA	TRBJ1-5
CASSPRTAQETQYF	TGTGCCAGTAGTCCTAGGACAGCACAAGAGACCCAGTACTTC	TRBV19	NA	14	NA	TRBJ2-5
CSVELRDSSYEQYF	TGCAGCGTTGAACTTCGTGACAGCTCCTACGAGCAGTACTTC	TRBV29-1	NA	14	NA	TRBJ2-7
CASNQLAGGRGELFF	TGTGCCAGTAACCAACTAGCGGGAGGTCGCGGGGAGCTGTTTTTT	TRBV19	NA	15	TRBD2	TRBJ2-2
CASSESGSNEQFF	TGTGCCAGCAGTGAATCCGGGAGTAATGAGCAGTTCTTC	TRBV6-1	NA	13	NA	TRBJ2-1
CASSYSQVNTEAFF	TGTGCCAGCAGTTACTCGCAGGTGAACACTGAAGCTTTCTTT	TRBV6-2/TRBV6-3	once	14	NA	TRBJ1-1
CASKKGHVREQYF	TGTGCCAGCAAAAAGGGACACGTTAGGGAGCAGTACTTC	TRBV28	NA	13	NA	TRBJ2-7
CASSLTGTSGYEQYF	TGTGCCAGCAGCTTAACCGGGACTAGCGGATACGAGCAGTACTTC	TRBV5-4	NA	15	TRBD2	TRBJ2-7